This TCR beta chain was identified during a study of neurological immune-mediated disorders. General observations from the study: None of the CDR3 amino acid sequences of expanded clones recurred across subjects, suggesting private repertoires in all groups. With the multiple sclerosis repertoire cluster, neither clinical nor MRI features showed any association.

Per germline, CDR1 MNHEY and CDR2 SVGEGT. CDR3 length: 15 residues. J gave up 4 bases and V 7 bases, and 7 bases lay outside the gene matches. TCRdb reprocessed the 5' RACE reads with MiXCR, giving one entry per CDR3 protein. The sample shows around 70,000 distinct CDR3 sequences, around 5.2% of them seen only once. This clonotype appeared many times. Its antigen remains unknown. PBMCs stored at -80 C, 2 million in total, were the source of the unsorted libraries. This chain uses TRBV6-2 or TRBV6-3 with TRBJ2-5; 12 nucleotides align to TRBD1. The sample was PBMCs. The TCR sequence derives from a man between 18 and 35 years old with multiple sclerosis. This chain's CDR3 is CASTRGQGAVETQYF. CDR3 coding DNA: TGTGCCAGCACCAGGGGACAGGGGGCTGTAGAGACCCAGTACTTC.